Following are 19 T cell receptor beta chains from one sample sequenced in a study. One entry per CDR3 protein, called by TCRdb with MiXCR from the 5' RACE reads. Among about 57,000 distinct CDR3 sequences listed, about 28% were seen once. Cells sorted as Tregs were CD4+, CD25+ and CD127-/low. Sequencing input: tumor-infiltrating Tregs sorted from the breast tumor. These receptors were taken from a female donor with breast cancer.

The chain uses TRBV6-1 and TRBJ2-5, with D perhaps matching TRBD2 (5 bases). Germline loops: CDR1 MNHNS, CDR2 SASEGT. V shed 6 bases and J shed 0 bases, with 14 bases lying between them. The CDR3 extends over 15 amino acids. Here the CDR3 reads CASRLGGWDQETQYF. For the CDR3, the DNA is TGTGCCAGCAGGTTAGGAGGCTGGGACCAAGAGACCCAGTACTTC.

This rearrangement joins TRBV11-3 to TRBJ2-1; TRBD1 agrees at 10 bases. The CDR3 extends over 17 amino acids. The V segment lost 3 bases and the J segment 3 bases; nucleotides outside the gene matches: 8. In germline, CDR1 is SGHNT, CDR2 YENEEA. CDR3: CASSLDPGQGIYNEQFF. Written as DNA, the CDR3 is TGTGCCAGCAGCTTGGATCCGGGACAGGGGATCTACAATGAGCAGTTCTTC.

The CDR3 nucleotides read TGTGCCAGCAGCCAAGGCGGGGGGTACAATGAGCAGTTCTTC. Its translation is CASSQGGGYNEQFF. J is TRBJ2-1 and V is TRBV4-2, with TRBD2 matching 8 bases. This CDR3 has 14 residues. Germline values: CDR1 LGHNA, CDR2 YNFKEQ. With 1 base clipped from V and 4 bases from J, the junction kept 0 bases outside the gene matches.

This clonotype was detected a few times. The chain combines TRBV6-1 with TRBJ1-1; 7 bases are a match to TRBD1. The CDR3 contains 16 residues. The V and J ends lost 0 bases and 1 base, in that order; junction bases with no gene match: 5. In germline, CDR1 is MNHNS, CDR2 SASEGT. The CDR3 DNA reads TGTGCCAGCAGTGAAGCGACAGGGCTGAGGAACACTGAAGCTTTCTTT. It translates to CASSEATGLRNTEAFF.

This clonotype was detected a few times. This CDR3 reads CASSLGQGAGRQPQHF. The CDR3 bases are TGTGCCAGCAGCTTAGGGCAGGGGGCGGGTCGGCAGCCCCAGCATTTT. This sequence joins TRBV7-2 and TRBJ1-5; TRBD1 aligns across 8 bases. Germline V gene sequence: CDR1 SGHTA, CDR2 FQGNSA. This CDR3 has 16 residues. V lost 1 base to trimming and J lost 7 bases; unmatched junction nucleotides: 9.

With respect to this clonotype: Possible read error: a much larger clone is one base away. The rearrangement uses TRBV3-1 and TRBJ1-1; possibly TRBD1 for D (5 bases). Per germline, CDR1 LGHDT and CDR2 YNNKEL (reference sequence). There are 12 residues in the CDR3. The CDR3 coding sequence is TGTGCCAGCAGCAAAGATGGAAGGGGCGCTATCTTT. Its protein is CASSKDGRGAIF. Combining the CDR3 with reference TRBV3-1 and TRBJ1-1 gives the whole variable domain DTAVSQTPKYLVTQMGNDKSIKCEQNLGHDTMYWYKQDSKKFLKIMFSYNNKELIINETVPNRFSPKSPDKAHLNLHINSLELGDSAVYFCASSKDGRGAIFGQGTRLTVV.

This clonotype showed up just once. A single base separates this from a much larger clone, so it may be a read error. V and J are TRBV4-1 and TRBJ2-7, with D tentatively TRBD1 or TRBD2 (5 bases each). Germline lookup yields CDR1 MGHRA and CDR2 YSYEKL. The CDR3 is 14 amino acids. The DNA of the CDR3 is TGTGCCAGCAGCCAAGATTTGAGAGGGGTCGAGGAGTACTTC. Its translation is CASSQDLRGVEEYF.

The CDR3 coding sequence is TGTGCCAGCAGCCGCCTACAGGGGGCTCTTGAAAAACTGTTTTTT. It yields the protein CASSRLQGALEKLFF. The chain recombines TRBV6-5 with TRBJ1-4, with TRBD1 identical over 9 bases. CDR3 length: 15 amino acids. Germline V gives CDR1 MNHEY, CDR2 SVGAGI. The J segment lost 7 bases and the V segment lost 6 bases, leaving 9 bases of the junction unmatched.

With respect to this clonotype: A much bigger clone sits one base away, suggesting this may be a read error. The chain combines TRBV29-1 with TRBJ2-7; D gene ambiguous. This CDR3 is 12 amino acids long. Germline V gene lookup returns CDR1 SQVTM and CDR2 ANQGSEA. Here the CDR3 reads CSVESPVYVQYF. CDR3 DNA sequence: TGCAGCGTTGAATCGCCAGTCTACGTGCAGTACTTC.

In nucleotides, the CDR3 is TGTGCCAGCAGCTACATAGGATCTAGCACAGATACGCAGTATTTT. The encoded protein is CASSYIGSSTDTQYF. V is TRBV7-2 and J is TRBJ2-3, with D hard to call. Germline V gene data show CDR1 as SGHTA and CDR2 as FQGNSA. V was trimmed by 4 bases and J by 0 bases, leaving 11 bases between them. The CDR3 covers 15 residues. The complete variable domain, with remaining parts taken from reference TRBV7-2 and TRBJ2-3, reads GAGVSQSPSNKVTEKGKDVELRCDPISGHTALYWYRQSLGQGLEFLIYFQGNSAPDKSGLPSDRFSAERTGGSVSTLTIQRTQQEDSAVYLCASSYIGSSTDTQYFGPGTRLTVL.

In this sample, this clonotype turned up many times. This rearrangement joins TRBV29-1 to TRBJ2-7; D is unresolved. V was shortened by 4 bases and J by 7 bases, with 8 bases between the two germline ends. The CDR3 is 10 amino acids. CDR1 and CDR2 (germline): SQVTM, ANQGSEA. The CDR3 region is CSVVDVEQYF. The CDR3 coding sequence is TGCAGCGTTGTAGACGTTGAGCAGTACTTC.

As for this clonotype: A read error may account for a junction end that differs from germline. This chain uses TRBV5-4 with TRBJ1-4; D gene uncertain. Germline-derived CDR1 and CDR2 are SGHNT and YYREEE (reference sequence). The CDR3 spans 15 residues. CDR3 DNA: TGTGCCGGCAGCCTAATGGACGGCGGTAATGAAAAACTGTTTTTT. This gives the protein CAGSLMDGGNEKLFF.

This clonotype was seen a few times. This sequence joins TRBV20-1 and TRBJ2-3, with 13 bases aligning to TRBD2. Germline V gene data show CDR1 as DFQATT and CDR2 as SNEGSKA (reference sequence). This CDR3 comprises 14 residues. Trimming cost V 8 bases and J 7 bases; bases outside gene matches: 9. The CDR3 bases are TGCAGTCAAAAGGGACTAGCGGGACTTAATACGCAGTATTTT. It specifies CSQKGLAGLNTQYF.

The table lists this clonotype with a few counts. J is TRBJ2-1 and V is TRBV6-1; no firm D call. The V end was cut by 4 bases, the J end by 9 bases, with 4 bases between. Germline values: CDR1 MNHNS, CDR2 SASEGT. This CDR3 has 10 amino acids. The CDR3 protein is CASSVVEQFF. The CDR3 DNA follows: TGTGCCAGCAGTGTGGTTGAGCAGTTCTTC.

This clonotype was recorded at least ten times. The chain combines TRBV4-1 with TRBJ1-2; the D gene is possibly TRBD1 (6 bases). The germline gives CDR1 MGHRA, CDR2 YSYEKL. V lost 2 bases to trimming and J lost 3 bases, with 13 bases between them. This CDR3 is 15 amino acids long. CDR3 loop: CASSQTGQRDYGYTF. The CDR3 DNA follows: TGCGCCAGCAGCCAAACCGGACAGCGGGACTATGGCTACACCTTC.

This clonotype appeared many times. The chain has TRBV2 and TRBJ2-6, with 8 bases matching TRBD2. The CDR3 has 16 amino acids. The germline gives CDR1 SNHLY, CDR2 FYNNEI. V was clipped by 5 bases and J by 0 bases; unmatched bases: 3. The CDR3 loop is CASSRGGISGANVLTF. CDR3 DNA sequence: TGTGCCAGCAGTCGGGGGGGGATCTCTGGGGCCAACGTCCTGACTTTC.

The J gene is TRBJ2-7, the V gene TRBV5-1, with 7 bases matching TRBD2. V gave up 1 base and J gave up 2 bases; unmatched junction bases: 6. CDR3 size: 15 residues. Germline CDR1 SGHRS, CDR2 YFSETQ. CDR3: CASSLTASGTYEQYF. The CDR3 DNA reads as TGCGCCAGCAGCTTGACGGCTAGCGGAACCTACGAGCAGTACTTC. The variable domain in full, with the rest retrieved from reference TRBV5-1 and TRBJ2-7, is KAGVTQTPRYLIKTRGQQVTLSCSPISGHRSVSWYQQTPGQGLQFLFEYFSETQRNKGNFPGRFSGRQFSNSRSEMNVSTLELGDSALYLCASSLTASGTYEQYFGPGTRLTVT.

The chain recombines TRBV28 with TRBJ2-1; tentative D call: TRBD2 (5 bases). The ends were cut back, 6 bases at V and 6 bases at J, with 21 bases in the middle. The CDR3 has 16 amino acids. In germline, CDR1 is MDHEN, CDR2 SYDVKM. The CDR3, as DNA: TGTGCCAGCAGCATTACACCGGGCTCCGAGGGCAATGAGCAGTTCTTC. Translated: CASSITPGSEGNEQFF.

The J gene is TRBJ2-1, the V gene TRBV9; D may be TRBD2 (5 bases). This CDR3 has 13 amino acids. Germline V lookup: CDR1 SGDLS, CDR2 YYNGEE. V was clipped by 3 bases and J by 7 bases, with 11 bases between them. CDR3 in DNA: TGTGCCAGCAGCGGACATACGGGGAATGAGCAGTTCTTC. This translates into CASSGHTGNEQFF.